This TCR beta chain emerged from a study of Ad26.COV2.S vaccination and SARS-CoV-2 variants. The count of this clone is one. Specified treatment: 19 received Ad26.COV2.S at low or high dose, single or two shots; about five received placebo; per-sample allocation not given. Sampling happened 63 days after the first vaccine or placebo injection. Here immunoSEQ multiplex PCR was the method, and the copy in TCRdb shows in-frame clones only, minus some. The sample records under 300,000 clones, around 88% being singletons. The sample was peripheral blood, taken in a trial of Ad26.COV2.S vaccine versus placebo. The sequence came from a person between 18 and 65 years old who received the Ad26.COV2.S COVID-19 vaccine or a placebo.

CDR3 coding DNA: TGTGCCAGTAGCCGATCTCTCGGAGTAGCGGGGTACAATGAGCAGTTCTTC. The encoded protein is CASSRSLGVAGYNEQFF. The chain joins TRBV19 to TRBJ2-1, with 8 bases identical to TRBD2. With V trimmed by 6 bases and J by 4 bases, 14 bases remained unmatched. The V gene's germline CDR1 is LNHDA and CDR2 SQIVND (reference sequence). The length of the CDR3 is 17 residues.